This T cell receptor beta chain came from a study of patients and donors after allogeneic stem cell transplantation. The CDR3 contains 13 residues. V was clipped by 3 bases and J by 4 bases; unmatched bases: 5. Germline V gives CDR1 DFQATT, CDR2 SNEGSKA (reference sequence). From the RT-PCR reads, TCRdb called clonotypes with MiXCR, one entry per CDR3 protein. The sample contains some 960,000 distinct CDR3 sequences, over 15% of which appear only once. The sample holds a few counts of this clonotype. This chain connects TRBV20-1 to TRBJ1-1, with TRBD1 identical over 7 bases. The specimen was blood, either unsorted or a sorted T cell fraction (not recorded which). This TCR derives from a human donor who was either an allogeneic HSCT recipient or a stem cell or donor lymphocyte infusion donor (not recorded which). It is not recorded whose cells these are; they may come from a transplant donor. In DNA form, the CDR3 reads TGCAGTGCTAGCTCCCAGGGGGGCACTGAAGCTTTCTTT. Protein sequence: CSASSQGGTEAFF.